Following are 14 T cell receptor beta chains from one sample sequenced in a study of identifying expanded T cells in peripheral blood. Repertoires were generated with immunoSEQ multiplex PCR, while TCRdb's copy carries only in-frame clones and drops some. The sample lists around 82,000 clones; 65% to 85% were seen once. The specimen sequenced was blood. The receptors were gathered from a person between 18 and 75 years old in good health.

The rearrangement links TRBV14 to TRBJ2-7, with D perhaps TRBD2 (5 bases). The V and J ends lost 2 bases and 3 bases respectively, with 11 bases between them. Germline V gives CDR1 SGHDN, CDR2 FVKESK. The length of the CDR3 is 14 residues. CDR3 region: CASSQYLGVYEQYF. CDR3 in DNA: TGTGCCAGCAGCCAATACCTCGGGGTCTACGAGCAGTACTTC.

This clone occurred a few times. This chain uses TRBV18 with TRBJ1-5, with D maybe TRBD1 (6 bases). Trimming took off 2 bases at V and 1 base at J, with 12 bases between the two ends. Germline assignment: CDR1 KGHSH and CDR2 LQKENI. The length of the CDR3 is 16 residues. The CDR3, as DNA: TGTGCCAGCTCACCATCTCGGGGGGCGAGCAATCAGCCCCAGCATTTT. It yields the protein CASSPSRGASNQPQHF. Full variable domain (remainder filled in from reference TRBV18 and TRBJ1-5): NAGVMQNPRHLVRRRGQEARLRCSPMKGHSHVYWYRQLPEEGLKFMVYLQKENIIDESGMPKERFSAEFPKEGPSILRIQQVVRGDSAAYFCASSPSRGASNQPQHFGDGTRLSIL.

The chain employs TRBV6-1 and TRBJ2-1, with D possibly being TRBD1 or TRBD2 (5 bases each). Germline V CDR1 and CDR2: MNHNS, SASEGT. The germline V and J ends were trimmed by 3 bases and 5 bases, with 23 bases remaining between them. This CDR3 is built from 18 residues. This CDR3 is CASSEQPVAGTPNNEQFF. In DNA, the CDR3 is TGTGCCAGCAGTGAGCAGCCAGTCGCCGGGACCCCAAACAATGAGCAGTTCTTC.

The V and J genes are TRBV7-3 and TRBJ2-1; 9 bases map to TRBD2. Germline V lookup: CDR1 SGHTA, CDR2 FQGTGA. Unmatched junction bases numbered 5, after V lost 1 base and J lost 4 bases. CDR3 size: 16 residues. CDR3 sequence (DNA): TGTGCCAGCAGCTTAATGGCGGGAGGGGGTTACAATGAGCAGTTCTTC. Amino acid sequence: CASSLMAGGGYNEQFF.

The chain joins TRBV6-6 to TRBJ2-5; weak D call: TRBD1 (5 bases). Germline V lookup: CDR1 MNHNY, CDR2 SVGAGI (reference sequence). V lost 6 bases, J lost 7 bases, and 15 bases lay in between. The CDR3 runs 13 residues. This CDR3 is CASRPGREGTQYF. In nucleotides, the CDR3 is TGTGCCAGCAGACCAGGGCGCGAAGGGACCCAGTACTTC.

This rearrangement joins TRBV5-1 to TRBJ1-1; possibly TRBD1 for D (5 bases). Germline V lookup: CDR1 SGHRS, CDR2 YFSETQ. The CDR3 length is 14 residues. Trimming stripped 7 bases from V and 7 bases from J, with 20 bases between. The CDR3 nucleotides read TGCGCCAGCGTGGTCCAGCCTGGGACTTTTGAAGCTTTCTTT. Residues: CASVVQPGTFEAFF.

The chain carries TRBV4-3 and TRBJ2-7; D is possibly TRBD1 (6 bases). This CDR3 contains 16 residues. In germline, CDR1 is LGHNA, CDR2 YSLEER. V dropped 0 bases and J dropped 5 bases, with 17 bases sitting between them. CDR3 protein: CASSQDPIRGTDEQYF. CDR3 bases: TGCGCCAGCAGCCAAGATCCTATTAGGGGGACGGACGAGCAGTACTTC.

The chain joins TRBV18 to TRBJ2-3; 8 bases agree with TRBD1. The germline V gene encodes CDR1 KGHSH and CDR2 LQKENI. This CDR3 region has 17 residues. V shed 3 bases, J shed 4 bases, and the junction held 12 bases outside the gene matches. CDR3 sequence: CASSPPGTGGLADTQYF. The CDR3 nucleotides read TGTGCCAGCTCACCTCCCGGGACAGGCGGACTTGCAGATACGCAGTATTTT.

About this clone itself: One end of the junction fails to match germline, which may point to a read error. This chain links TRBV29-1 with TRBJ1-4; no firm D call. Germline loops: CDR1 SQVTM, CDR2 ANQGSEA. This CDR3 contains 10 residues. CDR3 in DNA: TGCAGCGCTGAAAATGAAAAACTGTTTTTT. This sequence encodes CSAENEKLFF.

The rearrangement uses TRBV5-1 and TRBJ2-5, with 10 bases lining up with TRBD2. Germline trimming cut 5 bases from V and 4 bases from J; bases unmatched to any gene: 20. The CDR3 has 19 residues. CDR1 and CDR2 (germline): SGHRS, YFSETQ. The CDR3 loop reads CASRLLGGSSGSIAETQYF. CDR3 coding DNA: TGCGCCAGCAGACTCCTAGGGGGGTCTAGCGGGAGTATCGCAGAGACCCAGTACTTC. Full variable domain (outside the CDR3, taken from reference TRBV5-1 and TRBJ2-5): KAGVTQTPRYLIKTRGQQVTLSCSPISGHRSVSWYQQTPGQGLQFLFEYFSETQRNKGNFPGRFSGRQFSNSRSEMNVSTLELGDSALYLCASRLLGGSSGSIAETQYFGPGTRLLVL.

This chain's CDR3 is CASSQPGQGGYEQYF. The CDR3 DNA is TGCGCCAGCAGCCAACCCGGACAGGGGGGATACGAGCAGTACTTC. The gene calls are TRBV4-1 and TRBJ2-7, with 10 bases matching TRBD1. The V gene end was trimmed by 2 bases and the J gene end by 4 bases; junction bases not matched to a gene: 5. CDR3 length: 15 amino acids. In germline, CDR1 is MGHRA, CDR2 YSYEKL.

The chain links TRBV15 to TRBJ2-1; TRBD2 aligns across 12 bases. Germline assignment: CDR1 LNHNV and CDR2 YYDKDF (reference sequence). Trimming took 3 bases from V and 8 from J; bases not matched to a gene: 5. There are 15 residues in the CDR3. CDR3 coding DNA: TGTGCCACCAGCAGTAAGACTAGCGGGAGCCATGAGCAGTTCTTC. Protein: CATSSKTSGSHEQFF.

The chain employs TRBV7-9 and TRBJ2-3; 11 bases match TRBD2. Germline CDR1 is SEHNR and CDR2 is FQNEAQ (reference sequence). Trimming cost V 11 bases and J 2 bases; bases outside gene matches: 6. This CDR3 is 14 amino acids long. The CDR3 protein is CAGSTSGNTDTQYF. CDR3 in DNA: TGTGCCGGGTCGACTAGCGGGAACACAGATACGCAGTATTTT.

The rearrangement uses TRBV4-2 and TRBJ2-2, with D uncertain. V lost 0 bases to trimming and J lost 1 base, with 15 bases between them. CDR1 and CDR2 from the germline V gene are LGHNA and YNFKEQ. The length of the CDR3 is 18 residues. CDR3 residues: CASSQDMLGGGNTGELFF. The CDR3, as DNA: TGTGCCAGCAGCCAAGATATGTTGGGTGGTGGGAACACCGGGGAGCTGTTTTTT.